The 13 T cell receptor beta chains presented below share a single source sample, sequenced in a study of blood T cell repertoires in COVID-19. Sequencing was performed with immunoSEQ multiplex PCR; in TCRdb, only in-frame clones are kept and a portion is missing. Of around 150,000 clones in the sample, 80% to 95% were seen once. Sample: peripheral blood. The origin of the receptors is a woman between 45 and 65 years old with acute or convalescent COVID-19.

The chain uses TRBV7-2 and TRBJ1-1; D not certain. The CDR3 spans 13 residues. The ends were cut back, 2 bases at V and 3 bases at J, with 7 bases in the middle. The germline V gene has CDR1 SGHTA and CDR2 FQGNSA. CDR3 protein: CASSLTTYTEAFF. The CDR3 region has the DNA TGTGCCAGCAGCTTAACTACGTACACTGAAGCTTTCTTT.

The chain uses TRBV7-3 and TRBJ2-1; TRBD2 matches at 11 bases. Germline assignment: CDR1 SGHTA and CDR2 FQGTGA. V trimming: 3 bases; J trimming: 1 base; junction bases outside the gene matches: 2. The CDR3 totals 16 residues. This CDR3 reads CASSFTSGRSYNEQFF. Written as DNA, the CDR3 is TGTGCCAGCAGCTTTACTAGCGGGAGATCCTACAATGAGCAGTTCTTC.

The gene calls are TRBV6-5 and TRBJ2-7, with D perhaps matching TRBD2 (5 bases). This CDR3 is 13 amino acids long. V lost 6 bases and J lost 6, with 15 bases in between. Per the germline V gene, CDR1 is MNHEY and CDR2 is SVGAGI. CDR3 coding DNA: TGTGCCAGCAGACGGGGAGTATCGCCCGAGCAGTACTTC. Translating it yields CASRRGVSPEQYF.

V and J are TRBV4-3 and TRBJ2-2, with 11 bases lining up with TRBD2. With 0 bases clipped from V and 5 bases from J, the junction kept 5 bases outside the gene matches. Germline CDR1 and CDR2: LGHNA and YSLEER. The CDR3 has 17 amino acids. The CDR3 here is CASSQDLIAGGTGELFF. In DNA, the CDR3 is TGCGCCAGCAGCCAAGATCTTATAGCGGGAGGGACCGGGGAGCTGTTTTTT.

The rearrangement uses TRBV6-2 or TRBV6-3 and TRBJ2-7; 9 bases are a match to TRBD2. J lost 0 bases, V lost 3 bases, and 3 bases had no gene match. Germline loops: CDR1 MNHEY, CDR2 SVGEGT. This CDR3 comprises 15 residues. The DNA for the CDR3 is TGTGCCAGCAGTTATCTAGCGGGGAACTCCTACGAGCAGTACTTC. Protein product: CASSYLAGNSYEQYF.

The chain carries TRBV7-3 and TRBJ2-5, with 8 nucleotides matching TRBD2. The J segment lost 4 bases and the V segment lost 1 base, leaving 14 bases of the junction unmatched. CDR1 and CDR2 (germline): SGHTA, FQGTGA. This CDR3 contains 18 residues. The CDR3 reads CASSLKSMRRGASETQYF. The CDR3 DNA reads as TGTGCCAGCAGCTTAAAGTCGATGAGGCGGGGGGCATCAGAGACCCAGTACTTC.

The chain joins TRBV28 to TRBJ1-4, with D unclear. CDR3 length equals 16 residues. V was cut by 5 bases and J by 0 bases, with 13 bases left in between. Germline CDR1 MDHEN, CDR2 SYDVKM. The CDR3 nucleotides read TGTGCCAGCAGTCTCCGGGAAACTGCAACTAATGAAAAACTGTTTTTT. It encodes CASSLRETATNEKLFF.

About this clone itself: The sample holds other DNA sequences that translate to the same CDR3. The CDR3 is CAWSPRGYEQYF. The CDR3 coding sequence is TGTGCCTGGAGTCCACGAGGCTACGAGCAGTACTTC. The rearrangement joins TRBV30 to TRBJ2-7; D is unresolved. CDR3 size: 12 residues. Germline-derived CDR1 and CDR2 are GTSNPN and SVGIG (reference sequence). Trimming cost V 2 bases and J 3 bases, with 8 bases left between them.

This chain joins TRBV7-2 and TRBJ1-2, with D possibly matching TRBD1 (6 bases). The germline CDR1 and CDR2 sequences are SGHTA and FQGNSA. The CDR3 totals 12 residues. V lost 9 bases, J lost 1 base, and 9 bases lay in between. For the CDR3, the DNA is TGTGCCAGTCAGGGGCTTAACTATGGCTACACCTTC. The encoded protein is CASQGLNYGYTF. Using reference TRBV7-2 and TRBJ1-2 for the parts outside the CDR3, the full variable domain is GAGVSQSPSNKVTEKGKDVELRCDPISGHTALYWYRQSLGQGLEFLIYFQGNSAPDKSGLPSDRFSAERTGGSVSTLTIQRTQQEDSAVYLCASQGLNYGYTFGSGTRLTVV.

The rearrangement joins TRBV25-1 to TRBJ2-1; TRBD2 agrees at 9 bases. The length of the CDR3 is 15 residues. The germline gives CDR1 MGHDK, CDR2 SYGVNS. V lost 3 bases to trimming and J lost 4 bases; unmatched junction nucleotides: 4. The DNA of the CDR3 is TGTGCCAGCAGTGAGGTAGCGGGGGCTTACAATGAGCAGTTCTTC. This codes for CASSEVAGAYNEQFF.

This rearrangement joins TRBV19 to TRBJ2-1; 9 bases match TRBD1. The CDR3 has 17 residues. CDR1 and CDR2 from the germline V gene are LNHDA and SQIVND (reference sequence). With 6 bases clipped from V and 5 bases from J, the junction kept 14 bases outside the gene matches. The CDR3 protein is CASRLEPQGAYDNEQFF. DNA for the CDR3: TGTGCCAGTAGGCTAGAGCCACAGGGGGCTTATGACAATGAGCAGTTCTTC.

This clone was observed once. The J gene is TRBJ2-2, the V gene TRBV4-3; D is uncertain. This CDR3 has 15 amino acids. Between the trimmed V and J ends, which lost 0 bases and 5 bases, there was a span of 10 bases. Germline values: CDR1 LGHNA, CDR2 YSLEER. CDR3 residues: CASSQDNTITGELFF. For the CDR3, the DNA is TGCGCCAGCAGCCAAGATAACACCATTACCGGGGAGCTGTTTTTT.

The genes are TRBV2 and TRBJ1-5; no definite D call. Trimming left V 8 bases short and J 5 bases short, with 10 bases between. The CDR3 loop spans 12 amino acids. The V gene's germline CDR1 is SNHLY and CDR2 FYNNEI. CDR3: CASGPLHQPQHF. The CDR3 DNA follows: TGTGCCAGCGGCCCGCTTCATCAGCCCCAGCATTTT.